This is a list of T cell receptor beta chains from one sample in a study of CD8 T cells in Susac syndrome. TCRdb redid the calling of the immunoSEQ multiplex PCR reads with MiXCR, one entry per CDR3 protein. Of some 170,000 distinct CDR3 sequences listed, less than 95% are singletons. Sequenced: CD4+ T cells from PBMCs. These receptors were collected from a human donor with multiple sclerosis. Each CDR3 is given with its conserved first and last residue. Fields, in order: D gene, clone size, V gene, J gene, CDR3 protein, CDR3 DNA. D genes are given only for firm matches. Part of the rows lack a size; the others show once, few, many or a class for expanded clones.

NA,NA,TRBV30,TRBJ1-2,CAWSVQGYSGYTF,TGTGCCTGGAGTGTACAGGGTTACAGTGGCTACACCTTC
NA,NA,TRBV27,TRBJ2-7,CASRAGQIYEQYF,TGTGCCAGCAGAGCCGGACAGATCTACGAGCAGTACTTC
TRBD1,NA,TRBV3-1,TRBJ2-2,CASSPTGVASRELFF,TGTGCCAGCAGCCCGACAGGGGTCGCGTCCCGGGAGCTGTTTTTT
NA,NA,TRBV30,TRBJ1-4,CAWAGGGEKLFF,TGTGCCTGGGCGGGGGGCGGAGAAAAACTGTTTTTT
TRBD1,NA,TRBV6-2/TRBV6-3,TRBJ2-4,CASSYRQGAGNIQYF,TGTGCCAGCAGTTATCGACAGGGGGCCGGGAACATTCAGTACTTC
NA,NA,TRBV6-5,TRBJ1-4,CASSYRGAGREKLFF,TGTGCCAGCAGTTACCGGGGGGCGGGTCGTGAAAAACTGTTTTTT
NA,NA,TRBV12-5,TRBJ2-2,CASGLGNANTGELFF,TGTGCTAGTGGCTTAGGGAACGCGAACACCGGGGAGCTGTTTTTT
NA,once,TRBV12-3/TRBV12-4,TRBJ2-5,CASSFAAYQETQYF,TGTGCCAGCAGTTTTGCGGCCTACCAAGAGACCCAGTACTTC
NA,NA,TRBV7-3,TRBJ2-7,CASSSRDGAYEQYF,TGTGCCAGCAGCTCTAGGGACGGAGCCTACGAGCAGTACTTC
TRBD1,NA,TRBV7-8,TRBJ1-2,CASSHSRGQLANYGYTF,TGTGCCAGCAGCCACTCTAGGGGACAGTTAGCTAACTATGGCTACACCTTC
TRBD2,NA,TRBV7-9,TRBJ2-1,CASSVAGEVEQFF,TGTGCCAGCAGCGTAGCGGGAGAGGTTGAGCAGTTCTTC
TRBD1,NA,TRBV28,TRBJ2-4,CASSPQGVGAKNIQYF,TGTGCCAGCAGTCCCCAGGGGGTTGGGGCCAAAAACATTCAGTACTTC
NA,NA,TRBV30,TRBJ2-5,CAWRMEGIYQETQYF,TGTGCCTGGAGGATGGAGGGAATCTATCAAGAGACCCAGTACTTC
TRBD1,NA,TRBV7-9,TRBJ2-5,CASSLGTGLRETQYF,TGTGCCAGCAGCTTGGGGACAGGTCTCAGAGAGACCCAGTACTTC
NA,NA,TRBV19,TRBJ1-5,CASSTQGRYQPQHF,TGTGCCAGTAGTACACAGGGAAGGTATCAGCCCCAGCATTTT
NA,NA,TRBV7-2,TRBJ2-5,CASSSGLPQETQYF,TGTGCCAGCAGCTCGGGACTCCCGCAAGAGACCCAGTACTTC
TRBD2,NA,TRBV18,TRBJ2-7,CASSPSASGNEQYF,TGTGCCAGCTCACCATCGGCTAGCGGGAACGAGCAGTACTTC
NA,NA,TRBV5-1,TRBJ2-5,CASSPADGYTTQYF,TGCGCCAGCAGCCCAGCGGACGGTTACACGACCCAGTACTTC